These T cell receptor beta chains were read from a single sample in a study of chemoradiotherapy in HPV16-positive cancers. Sequencing was performed with immunoSEQ multiplex PCR; in TCRdb, only in-frame clones are kept and a portion is missing. The sample yields under 15,000 clones, roughly 70% seen once. This specimen was taken from a patient who underwent chemoradiotherapy. Receptors were obtained from a human donor with HPV-associated anogenital cancer. Each CDR3 is given with its conserved first and last residue. A D gene is named only where the DNA matches it firmly. Not all rows give a size; the values are once, few, many and, for expanded clones, a class.

clone_size,v_call,d_call,j_call,cdr3_aa,cdr3_nt
NA,TRBV4-3,NA,TRBJ2-7,CASSPRLSRGVEQYF,TGCGCCAGCAGCCCAAGGCTGTCACGAGGGGTCGAGCAGTACTTC
NA,TRBV19,TRBD2,TRBJ2-5,CASMGLAGQETQYF,TGTGCCAGTATGGGACTAGCGGGCCAAGAGACCCAGTACTTC
NA,TRBV18,NA,TRBJ2-2,CASSPRGSAGELFF,TGTGCCAGCTCACCTCGCGGTTCCGCCGGGGAGCTGTTTTTT
NA,TRBV7-8,NA,TRBJ2-3,CASSFGVGRTDTQYF,TGTGCCAGCAGCTTCGGCGTGGGGCGTACAGATACGCAGTATTTT
NA,TRBV6-6,NA,TRBJ2-3,CASMARKADTQYF,TGTGCCAGCATGGCCAGGAAGGCAGATACGCAGTATTTT
NA,TRBV19,NA,TRBJ2-7,CASRPPGEAREQYF,TGTGCCAGTAGACCCCCAGGTGAAGCGCGAGAGCAGTACTTC
NA,TRBV5-5,NA,TRBJ1-1,CASSWDTLNTEAFF,TGTGCCAGCAGCTGGGACACCCTGAACACTGAAGCTTTCTTT
NA,TRBV10-3,NA,TRBJ2-7,CAISESYYPPGQYF,TGTGCCATCAGTGAGTCATACTACCCCCCTGGGCAGTACTTC
few,TRBV5-4,TRBD2,TRBJ2-7,CASSLNSGRSYEQYF,TGTGCCAGCAGCTTAAATAGCGGGAGGTCTTACGAGCAGTACTTC
NA,TRBV18,TRBD1,TRBJ1-2,CASSPPPGGDGYTF,TGTGCCAGCTCACCACCCCCAGGGGGGGATGGCTACACCTTC
few,TRBV19,TRBD1,TRBJ1-5,CASSIQGELSNQPQHF,TGTGCCAGTAGTATCCAGGGGGAGCTTAGCAATCAGCCCCAGCATTTT
NA,TRBV29-1,TRBD2,TRBJ2-5,CSAPGLAGGSQETQYF,TGCAGCGCACCGGGACTAGCGGGAGGCTCCCAAGAGACCCAGTACTTC
NA,TRBV28,NA,TRBJ1-5,CASSLVEWAGYSNQPQHF,TGTGCCAGCAGTTTAGTAGAATGGGCAGGATATAGCAATCAGCCCCAGCATTTT
NA,TRBV6-6,NA,TRBJ1-3,CASRSGNTIYF,TGTGCCAGCAGATCTGGAAACACCATATATTTT
NA,TRBV28,NA,TRBJ2-5,CASSPDGKETQYF,TGTGCCAGCAGCCCCGACGGTAAAGAGACCCAGTACTTC
NA,TRBV5-1,NA,TRBJ2-1,CASSWGTLYNEQFF,TGCGCCAGCAGCTGGGGGACACTATACAATGAGCAGTTCTTC
NA,TRBV25-1,NA,TRBJ1-1,CASSDGEGNTEAFF,TGTGCCAGCAGTGATGGGGAAGGAAACACTGAAGCTTTCTTT
NA,TRBV2,TRBD1,TRBJ2-7,CASSEALQGAKYF,TGTGCCAGCAGTGAAGCGCTGCAGGGGGCGAAGTACTTC
NA,TRBV28,NA,TRBJ1-1,CASSQEGRENTEAFF,TGTGCCAGCAGTCAGGAGGGCAGGGAGAACACTGAAGCTTTCTTT
NA,TRBV11-2,TRBD2,TRBJ2-1,CASSRLAGGSNEQFF,TGTGCCAGCAGCCGACTAGCGGGAGGGTCCAATGAGCAGTTCTTC
NA,TRBV7-3,TRBD2,TRBJ2-7,CASSSSGSSYEQYF,TGTGCCAGCAGCTCTAGCGGCAGCTCCTACGAGCAGTACTTC
NA,TRBV6-1,NA,TRBJ1-4,CASLYPAGEKLFF,TGTGCCAGCTTATATCCCGCTGGGGAAAAACTGTTTTTT
few,TRBV29-1,NA,TRBJ1-1,CSVAPQTNTEAFF,TGCAGCGTGGCCCCCCAGACGAACACTGAAGCTTTCTTT
NA,TRBV4-1,TRBD2,TRBJ2-1,CASSQVGTSGRGAKYNEQFF,TGCGCCAGCAGCCAAGTTGGGACTAGCGGGAGGGGGGCAAAATACAATGAGCAGTTCTTC
few,TRBV6-6,NA,TRBJ1-3,CASSQNGNTIYF,TGTGCCAGCAGCCAAAATGGAAACACCATATATTTT
NA,TRBV28,NA,TRBJ2-7,CASSLPRAPAYEQYF,TGTGCCAGCAGTTTGCCTCGGGCACCGGCCTACGAGCAGTACTTC
NA,TRBV6-1,NA,TRBJ1-5,CASSVGTTRQPQHF,TGTGCCAGCAGTGTTGGGACTACCAGGCAGCCCCAGCATTTT
NA,TRBV29-1,TRBD1,TRBJ1-2,CSVDNRGSNYGYTF,TGCAGCGTTGACAACAGGGGATCTAACTATGGCTACACCTTC
NA,TRBV9,NA,TRBJ1-1,CASSASYGPNTEAFF,TGTGCCAGCAGCGCCAGCTATGGACCGAACACTGAAGCTTTCTTT
NA,TRBV6-5,TRBD2,TRBJ2-7,CASSLVAGDHEQYF,TGTGCCAGCTCGTTAGTAGCGGGAGACCACGAGCAGTACTTC
NA,TRBV21-1,NA,TRBJ2-1,CASSRGQGALGEQFF,TGTGCCAGCAGCAGAGGACAGGGGGCGTTGGGTGAGCAGTTCTTC
NA,TRBV19,NA,TRBJ1-1,CASNPFDRPNTEAFF,TGTGCCAGTAACCCCTTCGACAGACCAAACACTGAAGCTTTCTTT
once,TRBV9,NA,TRBJ1-2,CASSPEGGGYTF,TGTGCCAGCAGCCCCGAGGGTGGTGGCTACACCTTC
NA,TRBV4-1,NA,TRBJ1-5,CASSQGGIGNQPQHF,TGCGCCAGCAGCCAGGGGGGTATCGGGAATCAGCCCCAGCATTTT